A single sample gave rise to the 27 T cell receptor beta chains below, sequenced in a study of blood T cell repertoires in COVID-19. TCRdb keeps only in-frame clones here, not all; method: immunoSEQ multiplex PCR. Here the sample spans some 190,000 clones, 89% being singletons. The material sequenced was PBMCs or T cells enriched from blood (not recorded which). These receptors were obtained from a woman in her forties with acute COVID-19.

The genes are TRBV2 and TRBJ2-4, with a weak D call TRBD1 (5 bases). The CDR3 extends over 15 amino acids. V lost 4 bases to trimming and J lost 0 bases, with 10 bases between them. Per the germline V gene, CDR1 is SNHLY and CDR2 is FYNNEI. The chain's CDR3 is CASSVDSLAKNIQYF. CDR3 coding DNA: TGTGCCAGCAGTGTAGACAGTCTAGCCAAAAACATTCAGTACTTC.

The J gene is TRBJ2-5, the V gene TRBV10-3, with 8 bases fitting TRBD2. CDR3 length equals 16 residues. Germline CDR1 and CDR2: ENHRY and SYGVKD. The V gene end was trimmed by 7 bases and the J gene end by 0 bases; junction bases not matched to a gene: 10. CDR3 residues: CAINDGGGGYQETQYF. The CDR3 bases are TGTGCCATCAACGACGGAGGCGGGGGGTACCAAGAGACCCAGTACTTC.

The chain employs TRBV30 and TRBJ2-2, with D perhaps TRBD2 (6 bases). V lost 0 bases to trimming and J lost 5 bases, with 10 bases between them. The length of the CDR3 is 14 residues. Per germline, CDR1 GTSNPN and CDR2 SVGIG (reference sequence). The CDR3 nucleotides read TGTGCCTGGAGTGTACTGGCGGGGACCGGGGAGCTGTTTTTT. It is translated as CAWSVLAGTGELFF.

This clone was counted ten times or more. V gene TRBV5-1 combines with J gene TRBJ1-6; TRBD1 matches 7 bases. Looked up from germline, CDR1 is SGHRS and CDR2 is YFSETQ. With V trimmed by 4 bases and J by 7 bases, 8 bases remained unmatched. This CDR3 contains 15 residues. CDR3 protein: CASSPKTGTNSPLHF. CDR3 sequence (DNA): TGCGCCAGCAGCCCGAAGACAGGGACGAATTCACCCCTCCACTTT. Full variable domain (missing parts from reference TRBV5-1 and TRBJ1-6): KAGVTQTPRYLIKTRGQQVTLSCSPISGHRSVSWYQQTPGQGLQFLFEYFSETQRNKGNFPGRFSGRQFSNSRSEMNVSTLELGDSALYLCASSPKTGTNSPLHFGNGTRLTVT.

The sample holds a few counts of this clone. The J gene is TRBJ1-2, the V gene TRBV25-1, with TRBD1 matching over 7 bases. The CDR3 loop spans 15 amino acids. J gave up 0 bases and V 2 bases, and 3 bases lay outside the gene matches. Per germline, CDR1 MGHDK and CDR2 SYGVNS. The CDR3 sequence: CASSERQGANYGYTF. CDR3 in DNA: TGTGCCAGCAGTGAAAGGCAGGGGGCTAACTATGGCTACACCTTC.

This sequence joins TRBV5-1 and TRBJ1-2; D unresolved. The germline CDR1 and CDR2 sequences are SGHRS and YFSETQ. V was shortened by 1 base and J by 2 bases, with 9 bases between the two germline ends. The CDR3 totals 14 residues. The DNA for the CDR3 is TGCGCCAGCAGCTTGATGGAGGGAAACTATGGCTACACCTTC. It is translated as CASSLMEGNYGYTF.

The chain combines TRBV27 with TRBJ2-7; TRBD1 aligns across 8 bases. The CDR3 extends over 18 amino acids. Unmatched junction bases numbered 16, after V lost 5 bases and J lost 1 base. Germline lookup yields CDR1 MNHEY and CDR2 SMNVEV (reference sequence). Here the CDR3 reads CASSPYPGGQGSSYEQYF. CDR3 in DNA: TGTGCCAGCAGTCCCTACCCGGGTGGACAGGGTTCGTCCTACGAGCAGTACTTC.

This chain links TRBV5-4 with TRBJ2-1, with D possibly matching TRBD2 (7 bases). The CDR3 spans 16 residues. V shed 3 bases and J shed 7 bases, with 20 bases lying between them. CDR1 SGHNT and CDR2 YYREEE come from the germline V gene (reference sequence). CDR3 sequence: CASSSPGLRGPNEQFF. The CDR3 DNA reads as TGTGCCAGCAGCTCCCCGGGACTACGGGGGCCTAATGAGCAGTTCTTC.

The chain links TRBV7-9 to TRBJ2-7, with 7 bases identical to TRBD1. This CDR3 comprises 13 residues. The V and J ends lost 5 bases and 3 bases, in that order; junction bases with no gene match: 4. The germline V gene encodes CDR1 SEHNR and CDR2 FQNEAQ (reference sequence). CDR3 bases: TGTGCCAGCAGCAGACAGGGAATCTACGAGCAGTACTTC. Translating gives CASSRQGIYEQYF.

This rearrangement joins TRBV19 to TRBJ1-2, with TRBD1 matching over 7 bases. Trimming cost V 5 bases and J 4 bases; bases outside gene matches: 4. Germline CDR1 is LNHDA and CDR2 is SQIVND (reference sequence). The CDR3 loop spans 13 amino acids. CDR3 bases: TGTGCCAGTAGTGTGACAGGGACCTATGGCTACACCTTC. Encoded protein: CASSVTGTYGYTF.

DNA of the CDR3: TGCGCCAGCAGCCAGACAGTTAATAATGAAAAACTGTTTTTT. This gives the protein CASSQTVNNEKLFF. The genes are TRBV5-1 and TRBJ1-4, with D maybe TRBD1 (5 bases). The CDR3 contains 14 residues. V was clipped by 4 bases and J by 4 bases, with 11 bases between them. Germline CDR1 is SGHRS and CDR2 is YFSETQ.

The chain employs TRBV20-1 and TRBJ1-1; D gene uncertain. The germline CDR1 and CDR2 sequences are DFQATT and SNEGSKA (reference sequence). V shed 6 bases and J shed 11 bases, with 16 bases lying between them. The CDR3 contains 11 residues. CDR3 DNA sequence: TGCAGTGCCGTTAAGAAGGGAGCCGCTTTCTTT. It is translated as CSAVKKGAAFF.

This chain links TRBV29-1 with TRBJ2-3; 8 bases match TRBD1. CDR1 and CDR2 from the germline V gene are SQVTM and ANQGSEA. The CDR3 loop spans 14 amino acids. With V trimmed by 3 bases and J by 5 bases, 7 bases remained unmatched. DNA for the CDR3: TGCAGCGTTGAGGCAGGGGGCATGGGAGATACGCAGTATTTT. Amino acid sequence: CSVEAGGMGDTQYF.

The V and J genes are TRBV7-9 and TRBJ1-2, with 10 bases fitting TRBD1. The V gene's germline CDR1 is SEHNR and CDR2 FQNEAQ (reference sequence). The CDR3 runs 14 residues. The J segment lost 7 bases and the V segment lost 5 bases, leaving 7 bases of the junction unmatched. The CDR3 region is CASSPRQGASGYTF. DNA for the CDR3: TGTGCCAGCAGCCCCCGACAGGGGGCAAGTGGCTACACCTTC.

The rearrangement joins TRBV24-1 to TRBJ2-1; D gene unclear. V was trimmed by 3 bases and J by 10 bases, leaving 9 bases between them. CDR3 length: 12 residues. Germline V gene sequence: CDR1 KGHDR, CDR2 SFDVKD. CDR3 DNA sequence: TGTGCCACCAGTGATCCCCTCGGGGAGCAGTTCTTC. Translation: CATSDPLGEQFF.

This chain uses TRBV4-2 with TRBJ2-2; D may be TRBD1 (5 bases). The length of the CDR3 is 18 residues. V was pared by 2 bases and J by 0 bases, with 16 bases between. CDR1 is LGHNA and CDR2 is YNFKEQ in the germline V gene. The CDR3 nucleotides are TGTGCCAGCAGCCAATACGGATCAGGGATGACGAACACCGGGGAGCTGTTTTTT. Protein product: CASSQYGSGMTNTGELFF.

J is TRBJ1-6 and V is TRBV6-5; TRBD1 matches 7 bases. The CDR3 loop spans 14 amino acids. Germline CDR1 reads MNHEY; CDR2 reads SVGAGI. V lost 7 bases and J lost 8; bases outside the gene matches: 8. The CDR3 DNA is TGTGCCAGCACCCCGGGACAGCACGATTCACCCCTCCACTTT. Translation: CASTPGQHDSPLHF.

This chain links TRBV3-1 (or the pseudogene TRBV3-2) with TRBJ1-2, with no clear D. Germline CDR1 and CDR2: LGHDT and YNNKEL (reference sequence). Trimming removed 1 base at V and 11 bases at J, with 14 bases between. This CDR3 contains 13 residues. CDR3 nucleotide sequence: TGTGCCAGCAGCCAAGGGGCAGGTCGTGGATACACCTTC. It specifies CASSQGAGRGYTF.

This chain joins TRBV6-2 or TRBV6-3 and TRBJ1-5, with D possibly being TRBD1 (5 bases). Germline values: CDR1 MNHEY, CDR2 SVGEGT. Trimming stripped 6 bases from V and 0 bases from J, with 15 bases between. This CDR3 region has 16 residues. The CDR3 coding sequence is TGTGCCAGCAGCCCTAGGGGCGGTAATAGCAATCAGCCCCAGCATTTT. Translation gives CASSPRGGNSNQPQHF.

The chain couples TRBV7-6 to TRBJ2-7; D is possibly TRBD2 (5 bases). This CDR3 comprises 12 residues. Trimming removed 5 bases from V and 4 bases from J, with 9 bases in between. In germline, CDR1 is SGHVS, CDR2 FNYEAQ. The CDR3 DNA reads TGTGCCAGCAGCGCCGGAGGATACGAGCAGTACTTC. It codes for CASSAGGYEQYF.

The rearrangement uses TRBV30 and TRBJ2-2; TRBD2 matches 7 bases. This CDR3 comprises 13 residues. Germline trimming cut 8 bases from V and 4 bases from J; bases unmatched to any gene: 7. CDR1 and CDR2 from the germline V gene are GTSNPN and SVGIG (reference sequence). The CDR3 reads CAGAGSFTGELFF. Written as DNA, the CDR3 is TGTGCCGGAGCGGGGTCTTTCACCGGGGAGCTGTTTTTT.

The CDR3 here is CASSNGANTEAFF. The CDR3 coding sequence is TGTGCCAGCAGCAACGGAGCGAACACTGAAGCTTTCTTT. The V call is TRBV6-2 or TRBV6-3, the J call TRBJ1-1; D is uncertain. The germline V gene has CDR1 MNHEY and CDR2 SVGEGT. This CDR3 is 13 amino acids long. V lost 6 bases and J lost 1, with 9 bases in between.

As DNA, the CDR3 is TGTGCCAGCAGCTTAGCCCGAACGGGAAACGAGCAGTACTTC. Its protein is CASSLARTGNEQYF. This sequence joins TRBV11-2 and TRBJ2-7, with D possibly matching TRBD2 (5 bases). The CDR3 extends over 14 amino acids. CDR1 SGHAT and CDR2 FQNNGV come from the germline V gene. V dropped 1 base and J dropped 5 bases, with 12 bases sitting between them.

This clone has more than one count but fewer than ten. V gene TRBV4-3 combines with J gene TRBJ2-7; the match to TRBD2 covers 16 bases. The CDR3 length is 16 residues. Per the germline V gene, CDR1 is LGHNA and CDR2 is YSLEER. The trim removed 3 bases at V and 7 bases at J, leaving 6 bases unmatched. CDR3 DNA sequence: TGCGCCAGCAGCCAGGGGACTAGCGGGAGGGGAGTAGAGCAGTACTTC. Translating gives CASSQGTSGRGVEQYF.

V usage is TRBV6-1 and J usage is TRBJ1-4, with D possibly being TRBD1 (5 bases). V lost 2 bases and J lost 5, with 6 bases in between. In germline, CDR1 is MNHNS, CDR2 SASEGT. CDR3 size: 13 residues. In nucleotides, the CDR3 is TGTGCCAGCAGTGAACCAGGGAATGAAAAACTGTTTTTT. Translating it yields CASSEPGNEKLFF.

The J gene is TRBJ1-1, the V gene TRBV7-3, with TRBD1 matching 9 bases. The junction had 0 bases not matched to a gene; V was cut back by 2 bases and J by 5 bases. In germline, CDR1 is SGHTA, CDR2 FQGTGA. The CDR3 contains 13 residues. CDR3 DNA sequence: TGTGCCAGCAGCTTAGACAGGGGGACTGAAGCTTTCTTT. Amino acids: CASSLDRGTEAFF.

This chain uses TRBV18 with TRBJ2-7, with TRBD1 matching over 8 bases. The junction had 5 bases not matched to a gene; V was cut back by 4 bases and J by 6 bases. CDR1 is KGHSH and CDR2 is LQKENI in the germline V gene. This CDR3 has 13 residues. The CDR3 coding sequence is TGTGCCAGCTCACTGGACAGGGACGCCGAGCAGTACTTC. Translated: CASSLDRDAEQYF.